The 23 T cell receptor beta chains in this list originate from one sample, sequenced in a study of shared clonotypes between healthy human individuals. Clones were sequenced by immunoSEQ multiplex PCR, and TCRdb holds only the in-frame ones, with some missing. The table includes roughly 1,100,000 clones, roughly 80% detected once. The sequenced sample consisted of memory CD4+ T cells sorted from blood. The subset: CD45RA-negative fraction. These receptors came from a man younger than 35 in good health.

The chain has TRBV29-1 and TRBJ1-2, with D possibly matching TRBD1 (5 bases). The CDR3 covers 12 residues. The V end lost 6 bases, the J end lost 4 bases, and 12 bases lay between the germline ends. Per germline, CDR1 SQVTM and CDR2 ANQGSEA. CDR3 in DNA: TGCAGCGTGGGGCGGGGAGTCTATGGCTACACCTTC. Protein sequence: CSVGRGVYGYTF.

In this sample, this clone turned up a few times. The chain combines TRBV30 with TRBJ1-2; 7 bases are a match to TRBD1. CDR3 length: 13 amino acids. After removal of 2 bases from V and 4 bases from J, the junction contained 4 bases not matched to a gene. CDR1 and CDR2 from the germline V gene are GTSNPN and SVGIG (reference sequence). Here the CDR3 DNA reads TGTGCCTGGAGTCCGGACAGGACCTATGGCTACACCTTC. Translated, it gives CAWSPDRTYGYTF.

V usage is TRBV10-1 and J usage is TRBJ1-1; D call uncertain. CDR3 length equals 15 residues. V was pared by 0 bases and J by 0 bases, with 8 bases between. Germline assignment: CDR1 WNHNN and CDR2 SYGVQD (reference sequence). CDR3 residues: CASSESGDLNTEAFF. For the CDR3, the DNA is TGCGCCAGCAGTGAGTCCGGGGATCTGAACACTGAAGCTTTCTTT.

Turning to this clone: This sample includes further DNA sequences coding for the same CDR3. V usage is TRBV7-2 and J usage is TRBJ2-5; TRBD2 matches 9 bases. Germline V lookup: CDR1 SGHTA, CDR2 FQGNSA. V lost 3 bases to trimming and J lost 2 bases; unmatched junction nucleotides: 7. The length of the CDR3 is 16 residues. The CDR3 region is CASSLRTSGFQETQYF. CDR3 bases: TGTGCCAGCAGCTTGAGAACTAGCGGGTTTCAAGAGACCCAGTACTTC.

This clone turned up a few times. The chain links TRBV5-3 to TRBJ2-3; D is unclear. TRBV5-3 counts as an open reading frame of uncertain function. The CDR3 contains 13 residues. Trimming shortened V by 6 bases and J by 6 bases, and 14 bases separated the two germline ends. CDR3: CARTKTSLDTQYF. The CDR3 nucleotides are TGTGCCAGAACCAAAACTTCGTTGGATACGCAGTATTTT.

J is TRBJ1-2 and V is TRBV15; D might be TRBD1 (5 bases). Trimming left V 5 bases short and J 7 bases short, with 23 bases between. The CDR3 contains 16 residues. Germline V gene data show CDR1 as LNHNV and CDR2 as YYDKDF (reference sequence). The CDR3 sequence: CATSATRGTAGAGYTF. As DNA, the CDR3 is TGTGCCACCAGCGCTACCCGGGGGACGGCGGGTGCTGGCTACACCTTC. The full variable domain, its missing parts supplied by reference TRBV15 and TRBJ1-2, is DAMVIQNPRYQVTQFGKPVTLSCSQTLNHNVMYWYQQKSSQAPKLLFHYYDKDFNNEADTPDNFQSRRPNTSFCFLDIRSPGLGDTAMYLCATSATRGTAGAGYTFGSGTRLTVV.

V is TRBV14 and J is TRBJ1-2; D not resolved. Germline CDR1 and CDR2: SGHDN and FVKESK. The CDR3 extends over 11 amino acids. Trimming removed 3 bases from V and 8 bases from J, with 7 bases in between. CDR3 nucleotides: TGTGCCAGCAGCCAGGGAGAAGGCTACACCTTC. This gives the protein CASSQGEGYTF.

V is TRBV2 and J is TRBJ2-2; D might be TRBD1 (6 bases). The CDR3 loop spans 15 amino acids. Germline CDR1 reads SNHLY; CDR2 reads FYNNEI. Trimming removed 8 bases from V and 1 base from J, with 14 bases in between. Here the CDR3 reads CASGTQTGNTGELFF. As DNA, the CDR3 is TGTGCCAGCGGGACCCAGACAGGGAACACCGGGGAGCTGTTTTTT.

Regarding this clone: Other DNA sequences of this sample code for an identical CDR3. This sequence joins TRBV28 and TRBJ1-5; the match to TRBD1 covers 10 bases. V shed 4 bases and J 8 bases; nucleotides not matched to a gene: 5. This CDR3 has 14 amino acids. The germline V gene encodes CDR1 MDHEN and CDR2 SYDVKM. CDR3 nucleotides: TGTGCCAGCAGTTCCGGACAGGGGGGCAAGCCCCAGCATTTT. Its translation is CASSSGQGGKPQHF.

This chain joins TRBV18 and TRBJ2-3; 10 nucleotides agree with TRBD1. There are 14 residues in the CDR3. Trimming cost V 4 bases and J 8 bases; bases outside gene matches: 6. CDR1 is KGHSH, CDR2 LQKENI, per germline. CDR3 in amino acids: CASSLTGGAGTQYF. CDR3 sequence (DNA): TGTGCCAGCTCACTGACAGGGGGCGCAGGTACGCAGTATTTT.

The CDR3 bases are TGTGCCAGCAGCTTAATCGGGACTAGCGGGAGCACAGATACGCAGTATTTT. It yields the protein CASSLIGTSGSTDTQYF. The chain is built from TRBV7-9 and TRBJ2-3; 12 nucleotides match TRBD2. There are 17 residues in the CDR3. The germline gives CDR1 SEHNR, CDR2 FQNEAQ (reference sequence). The V segment lost 2 bases and the J segment 0 bases; nucleotides outside the gene matches: 3.

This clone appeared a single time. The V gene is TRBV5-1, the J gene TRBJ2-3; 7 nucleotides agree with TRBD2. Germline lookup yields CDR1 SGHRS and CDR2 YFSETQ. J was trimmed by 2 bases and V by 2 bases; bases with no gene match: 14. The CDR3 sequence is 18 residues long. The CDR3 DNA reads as TGCGCCAGCAGCTTCACCCAGCGGGGAGGAACAACCACAGATACGCAGTATTTT. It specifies CASSFTQRGGTTTDTQYF.

The CDR3 DNA reads TGTGCCATCAGTGAGTCGGAGGGAGAGACCCAGTACTTC. Translation gives CAISESEGETQYF. The V call is TRBV10-3, the J call TRBJ2-5, with D possibly TRBD2 on 6 matching bases. This CDR3 is 13 amino acids long. Trimming stripped 0 bases from V and 4 bases from J, with 6 bases between. Germline CDR1 reads ENHRY; CDR2 reads SYGVKD.

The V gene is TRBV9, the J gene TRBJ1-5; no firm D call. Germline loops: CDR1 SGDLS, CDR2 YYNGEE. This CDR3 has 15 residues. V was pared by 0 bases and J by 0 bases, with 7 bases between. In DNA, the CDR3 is TGTGCCAGCAGCGTAGAGGCTGATAGCAATCAGCCCCAGCATTTT. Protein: CASSVEADSNQPQHF.

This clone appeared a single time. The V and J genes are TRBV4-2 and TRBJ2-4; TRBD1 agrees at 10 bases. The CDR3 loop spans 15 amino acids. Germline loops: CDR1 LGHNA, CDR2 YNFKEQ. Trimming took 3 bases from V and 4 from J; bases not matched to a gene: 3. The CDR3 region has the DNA TGTGCCAGCAGCCAGGGACAGGGGATAAAAAACATTCAGTACTTC. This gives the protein CASSQGQGIKNIQYF.

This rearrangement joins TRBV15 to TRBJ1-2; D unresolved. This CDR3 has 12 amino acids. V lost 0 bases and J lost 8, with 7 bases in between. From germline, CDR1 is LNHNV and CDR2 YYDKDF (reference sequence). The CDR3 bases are TGTGCCACCAGCAGAGATTTGGGAGGCTACACCTTC. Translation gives CATSRDLGGYTF.

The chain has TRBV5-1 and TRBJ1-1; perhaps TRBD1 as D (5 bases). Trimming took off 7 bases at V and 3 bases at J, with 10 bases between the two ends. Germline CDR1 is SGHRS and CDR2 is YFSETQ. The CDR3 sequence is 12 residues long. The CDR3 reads CASGGRDTEAFF. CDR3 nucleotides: TGCGCCAGCGGGGGTAGGGACACTGAAGCTTTCTTT.

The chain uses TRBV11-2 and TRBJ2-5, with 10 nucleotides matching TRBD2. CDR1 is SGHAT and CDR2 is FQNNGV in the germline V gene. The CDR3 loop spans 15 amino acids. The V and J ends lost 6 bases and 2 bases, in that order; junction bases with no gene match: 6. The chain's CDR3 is CASSSLSGRQETQYF. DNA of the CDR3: TGTGCCAGCAGTTCCCTTAGCGGGAGGCAAGAGACCCAGTACTTC. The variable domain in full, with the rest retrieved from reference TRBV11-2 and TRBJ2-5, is EAGVAQSPRYKIIEKRQSVAFWCNPISGHATLYWYQQILGQGPKLLIQFQNNGVVDDSQLPKDRFSAERLKGVDSTLKIQPAKLEDSAVYLCASSSLSGRQETQYFGPGTRLLVL.

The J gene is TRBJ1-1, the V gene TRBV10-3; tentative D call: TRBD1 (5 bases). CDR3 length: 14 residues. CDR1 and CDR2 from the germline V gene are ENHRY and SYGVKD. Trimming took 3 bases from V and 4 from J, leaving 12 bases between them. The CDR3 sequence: CAISDSGGGTEAFF. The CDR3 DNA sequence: TGTGCCATCAGTGACAGTGGGGGGGGCACTGAAGCTTTCTTT.

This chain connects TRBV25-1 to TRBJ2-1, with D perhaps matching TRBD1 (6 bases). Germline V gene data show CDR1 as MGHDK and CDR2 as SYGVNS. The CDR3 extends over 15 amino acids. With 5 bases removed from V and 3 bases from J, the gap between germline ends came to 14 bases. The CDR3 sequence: CASSLGTSIYNEQFF. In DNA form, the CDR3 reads TGTGCCAGCAGTCTAGGGACATCAATCTACAATGAGCAGTTCTTC.

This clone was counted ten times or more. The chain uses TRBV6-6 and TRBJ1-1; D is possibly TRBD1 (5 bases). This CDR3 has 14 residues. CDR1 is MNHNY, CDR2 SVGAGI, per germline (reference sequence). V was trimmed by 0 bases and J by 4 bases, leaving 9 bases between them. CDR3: CASSYSAGGTEAFF. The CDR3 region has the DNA TGTGCCAGCAGTTACTCCGCGGGGGGCACTGAAGCTTTCTTT.

For the CDR3, the DNA is TGTGCCAGCAGGTATAGTGAAGCTTTCTTT. This sequence encodes CASRYSEAFF. The chain employs TRBV6-6 and TRBJ1-1; D is unclear. The CDR3 loop spans 10 amino acids. Germline CDR1 is MNHNY and CDR2 is SVGAGI (reference sequence). Trimming stripped 6 bases from V and 7 bases from J, with 6 bases between.

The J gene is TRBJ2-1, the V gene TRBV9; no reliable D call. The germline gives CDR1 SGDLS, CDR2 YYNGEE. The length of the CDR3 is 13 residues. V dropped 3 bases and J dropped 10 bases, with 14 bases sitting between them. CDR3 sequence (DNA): TGTGCCAGCAGCGAGAACTCAAAAGGGGAGCAGTTCTTC. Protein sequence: CASSENSKGEQFF.